These 14 T cell receptor beta chains originate from one sample sequenced in a study of T cell responses to AZD1222 COVID-19 vaccine. Generated by immunoSEQ multiplex PCR, the TCRdb table keeps only in-frame clones and is missing some. This sample has roughly 120,000 clones, with about 87% found just once. Sequenced material: peripheral blood, taken on day 0 of AZD1222 vaccination. The receptor set was obtained from an adult in good health.

The chain combines TRBV19 with TRBJ2-3; 8 bases are a match to TRBD1. The ends lost 9 bases at V and 4 bases at J; junction bases unmatched: 12. Germline V lookup: CDR1 LNHDA, CDR2 SQIVND (reference sequence). This CDR3 region has 15 residues. CDR3 region: CASTSQGAMADTQYF. The CDR3 nucleotides are TGTGCCAGCACCTCCCAGGGGGCTATGGCAGATACGCAGTATTTT.

V gene TRBV2 combines with J gene TRBJ2-7; D unresolved. Germline V CDR1 and CDR2: SNHLY, FYNNEI. Trimming stripped 2 bases from V and 2 bases from J, with 13 bases between. The CDR3 consists of 15 residues. This CDR3 reads CASSELSHQAYEQYF. In DNA, the CDR3 is TGTGCCAGCAGTGAATTGTCCCATCAAGCCTACGAGCAGTACTTC.

The chain has TRBV5-4 and TRBJ1-5; the match to TRBD1 covers 10 bases. CDR3 size: 15 residues. Germline values: CDR1 SGHNT, CDR2 YYREEE (reference sequence). The V segment lost 4 bases and the J segment 7 bases; nucleotides outside the gene matches: 8. The CDR3 loop is CASSPGQGSSQPQHF. In nucleotides, the CDR3 is TGTGCCAGCAGCCCGGGACAGGGGTCTTCACAGCCCCAGCATTTT.

V gene TRBV5-8 combines with J gene TRBJ1-5; D call uncertain. Germline V gene sequence: CDR1 SGHTS, CDR2 YDEGEE. The ends were cut back, 4 bases at V and 2 bases at J, with 13 bases in the middle. The CDR3 loop spans 15 amino acids. The CDR3 nucleotides are TGTGCCAGCAGCATACAGCCCGGGGGCAATCAGCCCCAGCATTTT. Its translation is CASSIQPGGNQPQHF.

The chain carries TRBV27 and TRBJ2-5; possibly TRBD1 for D (6 bases). This CDR3 spans 14 amino acids. The V end lost 6 bases, the J end lost 4 bases, and 15 bases lay between the germline ends. Germline V gives CDR1 MNHEY, CDR2 SMNVEV (reference sequence). This chain's CDR3 is CASRETTGRETQYF. The CDR3 nucleotides read TGTGCCAGCAGGGAAACTACAGGGAGAGAGACCCAGTACTTC.

This clone was found once. The rearrangement links TRBV5-1 to TRBJ2-1; the D gene is possibly TRBD1 (6 bases). V lost 3 bases and J 6 bases, leaving 10 bases between the germline ends. The CDR3 has 13 amino acids. In germline, CDR1 is SGHRS, CDR2 YFSETQ. CDR3 DNA: TGCGCCAGCAGCTACGGACAGACCAATGAGCAGTTCTTC. Amino acids: CASSYGQTNEQFF.

In this sample, this clone turned up a few times. This chain uses TRBV9 with TRBJ2-2; D unresolved. The length of the CDR3 is 14 residues. Germline V gene sequence: CDR1 SGDLS, CDR2 YYNGEE. Trimming cost V 4 bases and J 3 bases, with 10 bases left between them. The CDR3 loop reads CASSIDGYTGELFF. CDR3 nucleotide sequence: TGTGCCAGCAGCATCGACGGTTACACCGGGGAGCTGTTTTTT.

J is TRBJ2-1 and V is TRBV19; a possible D gene is TRBD1 (5 bases). From germline, CDR1 is LNHDA and CDR2 SQIVND (reference sequence). The CDR3 contains 13 residues. V dropped 10 bases and J dropped 8 bases, with 18 bases sitting between them. CDR3 loop: CATSPPARDEQFF. In DNA form, the CDR3 reads TGTGCCACCTCACCCCCCGCCAGGGATGAGCAGTTCTTC.

The chain has TRBV18 and TRBJ2-7, with D possibly being TRBD2 (7 bases). CDR1 is KGHSH and CDR2 is LQKENI in the germline V gene. V lost 3 bases and J lost 6, with 12 bases in between. The CDR3 length is 13 residues. CDR3 DNA: TGTGCCAGCTCACCCTCGGCGGGGGCCGAGCAGTACTTC. Protein: CASSPSAGAEQYF.

The genes are TRBV9 and TRBJ1-1; D might be TRBD1 (5 bases). This CDR3 comprises 18 residues. Between the trimmed V and J ends, which lost 0 bases and 4 bases, there was a span of 22 bases. Looked up from germline, CDR1 is SGDLS and CDR2 is YYNGEE. This CDR3 reads CASSVELAGAPLCTEAFF. Here the CDR3 DNA reads TGTGCCAGCAGCGTAGAGTTGGCTGGGGCGCCCCTGTGCACTGAAGCTTTCTTT.

This clone occurred once. The rearrangement links TRBV10-3 to TRBJ1-6, with TRBD1 as a possible D gene (6 bases). The CDR3 contains 20 residues. In germline, CDR1 is ENHRY, CDR2 SYGVKD. Deletions cut 6 bases from V and 7 bases from J, with 31 bases between. For the CDR3, the DNA is TGTGCCATCAGCAATGAACTGAGTCCGGGTTACAGGGATACAAATTCACCCCTCCACTTT. This gives the protein CAISNELSPGYRDTNSPLHF.

This chain connects TRBV28 to TRBJ1-3, with D hard to call. Trimming pared 4 bases from V and 2 bases from J, leaving 6 bases between. This CDR3 comprises 13 residues. Looked up from germline, CDR1 is MDHEN and CDR2 is SYDVKM. The CDR3 here is CASSSTPGNTIYF. The CDR3 region has the DNA TGTGCCAGCAGTTCAACCCCTGGAAACACCATATATTTT.

The chain couples TRBV9 to TRBJ2-3; D gene uncertain. V dropped 4 bases and J dropped 4 bases, with 13 bases sitting between them. Germline loops: CDR1 SGDLS, CDR2 YYNGEE. The CDR3 has 14 residues. CDR3 DNA sequence: TGTGCCAGCAGCCCCCCCGGGCGTCCAGATACGCAGTATTTT. Amino acid sequence: CASSPPGRPDTQYF.

The V gene is TRBV2, the J gene TRBJ2-1, with TRBD1 matching over 9 bases. CDR3 length: 15 residues. CDR1 and CDR2 from the germline V gene are SNHLY and FYNNEI. With V trimmed by 7 bases and J by 8 bases, 12 bases remained unmatched. The CDR3 DNA reads as TGTGCCAGCACCGGGGACAGGGCCCTAATTCATGAGCAGTTCTTC. This sequence encodes CASTGDRALIHEQFF. Looking up the rest from reference TRBV2 and TRBJ2-1 gives the full variable domain: EPEVTQTPSHQVTQMGQEVILRCVPISNHLYFYWYRQILGQKVEFLVSFYNNEISEKSEIFDDQFSVERPDGSNFTLKIRSTKLEDSAMYFCASTGDRALIHEQFFGPGTRLTVL.